This TCR beta chain emerged from a study of HIV-infected children after antiretroviral therapy interruption. Study at large: Median age was about 10 years (interruption) and approximately 8 years (continuous).

Treatment specified: PENTA 11 planned treatment interruption arm or continuous ART arm. The V and J ends lost 6 bases and 4 bases respectively, with 11 bases between them. The length of the CDR3 is 13 residues. Unique molecular identifiers were included in an RNA-based 3' RACE TCR library. TCRdb itself ran the 3' RACE reads through MiXCR, one entry per CDR3 protein. The sample records 45,000 to 50,000 distinct CDR3 sequences, more than 3.5% being singletons. This clonotype was picked up many times. The sequence was obtained from a pool of human donors with HIV. The material sequenced was CD45RA+ CD4+ T cells from PBMCs, pooled from several time points, taken from a donor given antiretroviral therapy, either interrupted or continuous. The subset was: naive CD4+ CD45RA+ CD45RO- T cells. The V call is TRBV12-3 or TRBV12-4, the J call TRBJ2-3, with D possibly TRBD1 on 5 matching bases. CDR3 amino acids: CASSASGPDTQYF. CDR3 DNA: TGTGCCAGCAGCGCCTCAGGGCCAGATACGCAGTATTTT.